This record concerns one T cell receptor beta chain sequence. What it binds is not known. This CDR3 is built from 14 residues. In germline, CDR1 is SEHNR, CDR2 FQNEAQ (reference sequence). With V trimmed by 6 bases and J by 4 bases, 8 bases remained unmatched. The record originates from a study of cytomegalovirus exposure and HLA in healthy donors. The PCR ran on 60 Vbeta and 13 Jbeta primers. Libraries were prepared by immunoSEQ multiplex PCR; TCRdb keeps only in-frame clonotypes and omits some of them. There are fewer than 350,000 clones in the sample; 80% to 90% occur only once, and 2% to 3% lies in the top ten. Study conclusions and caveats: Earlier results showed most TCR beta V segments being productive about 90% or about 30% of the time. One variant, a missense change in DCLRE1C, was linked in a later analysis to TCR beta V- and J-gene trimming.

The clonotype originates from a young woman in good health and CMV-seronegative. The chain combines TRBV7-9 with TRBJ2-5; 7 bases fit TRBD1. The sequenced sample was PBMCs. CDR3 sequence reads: CASSPTGNVETQYF. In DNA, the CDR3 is TGTGCCAGCAGTCCGACAGGGAATGTAGAGACCCAGTACTTC.